The T cell receptor (beta chain) under discussion was sequenced for a study of OX40 agonist ivuxolimab in advanced cancers. Study-wide context: Ivuxolimab, which targeted the costimulatory receptor OX40 (CD134), was an agonistic, fully human IgG2 monoclonal antibody. Intravenous ivuxolimab was administered to patients every 2 weeks at six dose levels: 0.01, 0.1, 0.3, 1.5, 3 and 10 mg/kg. Among the roughly 50 dose-escalation patients, some 20 had hepatocellular carcinoma, approximately 15 melanoma, 9 renal cell carcinoma and 9 head and neck cancer. A male proportion of nearly 85% and a mean age of approximately 61 years, ranging from roughly 23 to 79, were recorded for the dose-escalation cohort. Patients were allowed to have had prior anti-PD-1, anti-PD-L1 or anti-CTLA-4 therapy, and approximately 41% of the dose-escalation patients had previously received checkpoint inhibitors. Partial responses occurred in three dose-escalation patients, of whom one had hepatocellular carcinoma and two had cutaneous melanoma. The purpose of peripheral TCRbeta sequencing was to test whether ivuxolimab changed TCR sequence diversity and led to clonal T-cell expansion. The paper covers the monotherapy dose-escalation part of the phase I ivuxolimab trial, which included N = 52 patients. On the study overall, not on this receptor specifically: Clonal expansion of both CD4+ and CD8+ blood T cells was observed from baseline to week 6 at doses 0.1 to 3.0 mg/kg. Low levels of normalized T-cell clonal expansion were also seen in some patients who did not respond. Antigen specificity was not determined for the clonally expanded peripheral T cells. In the 0.1-3.0 mg/kg groups, partial responders had among the lowest normalized peripheral clonal expansion, particularly in CD8+ T cells. After ivuxolimab, more expanded clones were found on average in CD8+ T cells than in CD4+ T cells.

Genomic DNA was isolated from the sorted cells so that the TCRbeta CDR3 region could be sequenced. The immunoSEQ Assay was used to sequence the TCRbeta CDR3 regions. Drawn from immuneACCESS, this table holds only the in-frame rearrangements with V and J called that TCRdb kept. Clones are partly lost; checked studies trace under half to an unresolved V gene and leave the rest unexplained. This sample has tens of thousands of clones in its table, and 80% to 95% of those were observed once. The ten largest clones add up to more than 0.4% of the sample. V is clipped by 4 bases and J by 1 base, and the sequence between their germline boundaries is 24 bases long. CDR1 and CDR2 are drawn from the germline V gene: LGHNA, YNFKEQ. The cysteine opens and the phenylalanine closes a CDR3 of 19 amino acids. The DNA shown is the 57-base CDR3, in frame from base 1. A remark on this clone: Its antigen is currently not known. Base qualities are not provided; no much larger clone lies one nucleotide away.

Patients with a history of autoimmune disease or receiving systemic immunosuppression were excluded from the trial. Peripheral blood for TCR sequencing was drawn from every dose cohort at baseline, at cycle 4 day 1 and at cycle 7 day 1. Samples came from an open-label, multicenter, first-in-human phase I dose-escalation trial of ivuxolimab. Adults with locally advanced or metastatic melanoma, renal cell, hepatocellular, or head and neck squamous cell carcinoma were enrolled in the trial. CD4+ and CD8+ T cells were sorted separately from peripheral blood before TCR sequencing. This TCR was sampled from an adult with an advanced solid tumor such as melanoma, head and neck, liver or kidney cancer. The material sequenced was CD4+ or CD8+ T cells sorted from blood, taken in a trial of the OX40 agonist ivuxolimab. The chain is made from TRBV4-2 and TRBJ2-3; a weak D assignment points to TRBD1 (6 bases agree). The base sequence is TGTGCCAGCAGCCGAGGTACCCCTCAGGGGCCCACGGGCACAGATACGCAGTATTTT. Protein translation: CASSRGTPQGPTGTDTQYF.